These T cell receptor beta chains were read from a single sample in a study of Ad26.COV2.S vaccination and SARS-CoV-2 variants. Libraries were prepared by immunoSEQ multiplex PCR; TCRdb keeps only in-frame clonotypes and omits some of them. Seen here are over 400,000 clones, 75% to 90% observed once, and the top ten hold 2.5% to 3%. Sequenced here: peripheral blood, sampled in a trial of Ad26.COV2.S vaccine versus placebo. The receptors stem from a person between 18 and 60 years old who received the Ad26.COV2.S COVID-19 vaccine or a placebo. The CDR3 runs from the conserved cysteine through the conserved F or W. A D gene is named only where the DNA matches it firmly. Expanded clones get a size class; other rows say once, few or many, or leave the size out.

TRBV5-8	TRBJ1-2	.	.	CASSLRGRDYGYTF	TGTGCCAGCAGCTTGCGGGGGCGAGACTATGGCTACACCTTC
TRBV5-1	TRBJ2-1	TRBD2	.	CASSFPDPRTSGVSSYNEQFF	TGCGCCAGCAGCTTTCCTGACCCCAGGACTAGCGGGGTCTCCTCCTACAATGAGCAGTTCTTC
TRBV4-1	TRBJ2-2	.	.	CASSHRFGSGTGELFF	TGCGCCAGCAGCCATCGTTTCGGCTCCGGGACCGGGGAGCTGTTTTTT
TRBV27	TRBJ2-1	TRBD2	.	CASGSSGGHNEQFF	TGTGCCAGCGGGTCTAGCGGGGGCCACAATGAGCAGTTCTTC
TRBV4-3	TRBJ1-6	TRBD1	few	CASSQRTSSTGGISPLHF	TGCGCCAGCAGCCAACGGACCTCCTCGACAGGGGGCATTTCACCCCTCCACTTT
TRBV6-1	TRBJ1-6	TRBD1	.	CASSEIGTENSPLHF	TGTGCCAGCAGTGAGATCGGGACAGAGAATTCACCCCTCCACTTT
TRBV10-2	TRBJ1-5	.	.	CASTPGQRDQPQHF	TGCGCCAGCACCCCGGGACAACGAGATCAGCCCCAGCATTTT
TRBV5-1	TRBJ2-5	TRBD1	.	CASSSTGTVEGETQYF	TGCGCCAGCAGCAGCACGGGGACAGTTGAAGGGGAGACCCAGTACTTC
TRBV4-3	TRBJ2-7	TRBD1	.	CANPGTDRGPSYEQYF	TGCGCCAACCCCGGAACCGACAGGGGGCCTTCCTACGAGCAGTACTTC
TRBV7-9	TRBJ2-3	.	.	CASSFWAGHTDTQYF	TGTGCCAGCAGCTTTTGGGCGGGGCACACAGATACGCAGTATTTT
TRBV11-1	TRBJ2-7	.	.	CASSLTWGHEPYEQYF	TGTGCCAGCAGCCTTACTTGGGGCCACGAGCCCTACGAGCAGTACTTC
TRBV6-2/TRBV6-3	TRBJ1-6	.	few	CASSYGRRALHF	TGTGCCAGCAGTTACGGCCGCAGGGCGCTCCACTTT
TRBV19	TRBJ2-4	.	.	CASSISQLAKNIQYF	TGTGCCAGTAGTATTTCACAACTAGCCAAAAACATTCAGTACTTC
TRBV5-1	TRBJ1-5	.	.	CASRGREDQPQHF	TGCGCCAGCAGAGGGCGGGAGGATCAGCCCCAGCATTTT
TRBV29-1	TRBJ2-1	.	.	CSVFTPGDEQFF	TGCAGCGTTTTCACCCCAGGCGATGAGCAGTTCTTC
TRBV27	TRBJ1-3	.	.	CASSLSAPGDGGNTIYF	TGTGCCAGCAGTTTATCAGCGCCGGGAGATGGAGGAAACACCATATATTTT
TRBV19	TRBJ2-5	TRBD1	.	CASRRTGAGETQYF	TGTGCCAGTAGGAGGACAGGGGCGGGAGAGACCCAGTACTTC
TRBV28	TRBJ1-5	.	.	CASSLLQTHQPQHF	TGTGCCAGCAGTTTACTCCAAACCCATCAGCCCCAGCATTTT
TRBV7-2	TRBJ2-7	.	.	CASSLCLNMLAICEQYF	TGTGCCAGCAGCTTGTGTTTGAACATGCTCGCGATCTGCGAGCAGTACTTC
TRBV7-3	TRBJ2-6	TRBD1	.	CASSLQGTGAGANVLTF	TGTGCCAGCAGCTTACAAGGGACAGGGGCTGGGGCCAACGTCCTGACTTTC
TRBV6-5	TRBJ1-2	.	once	CASSYIEGWGFYTF	TGTGCCAGCAGTTACATCGAGGGTTGGGGTTTCTACACCTTC
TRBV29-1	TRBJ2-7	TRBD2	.	CSVVPTSGGFYEQYF	TGCAGCGTTGTCCCGACTAGCGGGGGGTTCTACGAGCAGTACTTC
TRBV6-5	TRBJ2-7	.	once	CATDLGQYDEQYF	TGTGCCACTGATCTAGGACAGTACGACGAGCAGTACTTC
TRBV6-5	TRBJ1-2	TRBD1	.	CASSPNYRGQGYTF	TGTGCCAGCAGTCCGAACTACAGGGGGCAGGGCTACACCTTC
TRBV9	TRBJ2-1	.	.	CASSVVAAYNEQFF	TGTGCCAGCAGCGTAGTCGCAGCCTACAATGAGCAGTTCTTC
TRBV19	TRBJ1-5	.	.	CASSDTGYNQPQHF	TGTGCCAGTAGTGATACCGGGTACAATCAGCCCCAGCATTTT
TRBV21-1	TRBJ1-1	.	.	CASSIRGTGPNTEAFF	TGTGCCAGCAGTATACGGGGGACAGGCCCGAACACTGAAGCTTTCTTT